Listed below are T cell receptor beta chains from one sample, sequenced in a study of T cell repertoires in Merkel cell carcinoma. Only in-frame clones appear in the TCRdb table, and some are missing; sequencing was by immunoSEQ multiplex PCR. The sample shows about 15,000 clones, approximately 80% of them seen only once. Sequences were obtained from tumor tissue. These receptors came from an adult with Merkel cell carcinoma. Both conserved end residues are part of each CDR3. Each record gives: J gene, V gene, D gene, clone size, CDR3 DNA, CDR3 protein. The D gene is left open where the match is weak. Clone sizes are given selectively: once, few, many, or a class where the clone is expanded.

TRBJ1-4 TRBV4-2 NA NA TGTGCCAGCAGCCAAGATCTGGGGACATATGGTGAAAAACTGTTTTTT CASSQDLGTYGEKLFF
TRBJ2-3 TRBV7-3 TRBD2 NA TGTGCCAGCAGCTTTGGCGGGGGAAGCACAGATACGCAGTATTTT CASSFGGGSTDTQYF
TRBJ1-2 TRBV27 TRBD1 NA TGTGCCAGCAGTTTCAGACCGGGACAGAACTATGGCTACACCTTC CASSFRPGQNYGYTF
TRBJ1-4 TRBV25-1 TRBD1 NA TGTGCCAGCAGTGAAATGGACAGGGGGGATGAGGAAAAACTGTTTTTT CASSEMDRGDEEKLFF
TRBJ2-7 TRBV4-1 TRBD1 few TGCGCCAGCAGCCAAGATGTGGGGACAGGGGGCGGCTACGAGCAGTACTTC CASSQDVGTGGGYEQYF
TRBJ2-1 TRBV7-2 NA NA TGTGCCAGCAGCTTAGACGCAAGCTCCTACAATGAGCAGTTCTTC CASSLDASSYNEQFF
TRBJ1-2 TRBV7-3 NA NA TGTGCCAGCAGCTTAAGGGCCCGCTCCGATCTTGGCTACACCTTC CASSLRARSDLGYTF
TRBJ1-2 TRBV27 NA once TGTGCCAGCAGTTTAACAGGGACTAACTATGGCTACACCTTC CASSLTGTNYGYTF
TRBJ1-2 TRBV6-5 NA NA TGTGCCAGCAGTTACAGCGGGGTAGGGGGCTACACCTTC CASSYSGVGGYTF
TRBJ2-3 TRBV24-1 NA NA TGTGCCACCAGTGATTCCGGGGTTCTAGATACGCAGTATTTT CATSDSGVLDTQYF
TRBJ2-5 TRBV21-1 NA few TGTGCCAGCAGCAAAGGGACCCGACCGGACCAGGGGACCCAGTACTTC CASSKGTRPDQGTQYF
TRBJ1-4 TRBV12-3/TRBV12-4 NA few TGTGCCAGCAGTCCAGGGGTTGAAAAACTGTTTTTT CASSPGVEKLFF
TRBJ2-7 TRBV5-1 TRBD2 NA TGCGCCAGCAGCCCGGGGACTAGGAACGAGCAGTACTTC CASSPGTRNEQYF
TRBJ2-7 TRBV27 NA NA TGTGCCAGCGGACCGGGACAAACTTACGAGCAGTACTTC CASGPGQTYEQYF
TRBJ2-7 TRBV7-2 NA NA TGTGCCAGCAGCTTCAAATACGAGCAGTACTTC CASSFKYEQYF
TRBJ2-1 TRBV9 NA NA TGTGCCGTTAAATTGGTTGAGGGAACCGATGAGCAGTTCTTC CAVKLVEGTDEQFF